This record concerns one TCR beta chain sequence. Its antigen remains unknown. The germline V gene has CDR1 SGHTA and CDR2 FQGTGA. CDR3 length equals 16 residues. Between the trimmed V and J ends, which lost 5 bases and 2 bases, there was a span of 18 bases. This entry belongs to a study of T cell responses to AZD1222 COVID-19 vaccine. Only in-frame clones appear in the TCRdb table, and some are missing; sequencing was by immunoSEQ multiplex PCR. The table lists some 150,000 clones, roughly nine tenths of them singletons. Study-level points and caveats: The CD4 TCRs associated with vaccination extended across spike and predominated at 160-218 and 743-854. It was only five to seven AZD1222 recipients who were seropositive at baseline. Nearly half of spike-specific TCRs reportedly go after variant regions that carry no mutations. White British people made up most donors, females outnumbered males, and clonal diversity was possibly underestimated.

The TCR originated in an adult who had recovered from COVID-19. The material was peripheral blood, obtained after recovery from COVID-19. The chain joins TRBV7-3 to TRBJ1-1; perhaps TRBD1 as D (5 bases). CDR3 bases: TGTGCCAGCAGCCTATTTACGACAGTTTACAACACTGAAGCTTTCTTT. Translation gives CASSLFTTVYNTEAFF.